The 12 T cell receptor beta chains reported below all come from one sample, sequenced in a study of CD8+ T cells in alopecia areata (dated by TCRdb to 2017 to 2018). The method behind the library was the immunoSEQ multiplex PCR assay. For TCR sequencing, RNA was extracted from every sample and reverse transcribed into cDNA to serve as template. TCRdb retrieved this table from immuneACCESS and kept in-frame rearrangements only. Not all clones are present; in checked studies, unresolved V genes account for under half, and no reason is known for the remainder. The table for this sample lists roughly 180,000 clones; roughly half of them were counted only once. The top ten constitute about a tenth of the sample. The intended sense of this specimen's treatment or condition label: oral pan-JAK inhibitor, 5-10 mg twice daily. The material was CD8+ T cells sorted from blood, obtained between weeks 51 and 54, from a patient treated with tofacitinib. These receptors were collected from a human donor with alopecia areata.

V and J are TRBV7-6 and TRBJ1-6, with D possibly being TRBD1 (5 bases). This CDR3 is 15 amino acids long. The germline CDR1 and CDR2 sequences are SGHVS and FNYEAQ. V lost 1 base and J lost 7, with 11 bases in between. Here the CDR3 reads CASSLESGRNSPLHF. CDR3 coding DNA: TGTGCCAGCAGCTTAGAGTCAGGGAGGAATTCACCCCTCCACTTT.

The rearrangement joins TRBV29-1 to TRBJ1-2, with TRBD1 matching 8 bases. CDR1 is SQVTM and CDR2 is ANQGSEA in the germline V gene. With 0 bases clipped from V and 5 bases from J, the junction kept 14 bases outside the gene matches. The CDR3 is 17 amino acids. CDR3 bases: TGCAGCGTTGAAGATCGGCGCCGGATGACAGGGGAGTATGGCTACACCTTC. It codes for CSVEDRRRMTGEYGYTF.

The chain uses TRBV4-1 and TRBJ2-3, with D maybe TRBD2 (6 bases). Trimming removed 0 bases from V and 4 bases from J, with 17 bases in between. The CDR3 runs 17 residues. The germline gives CDR1 MGHRA, CDR2 YSYEKL. The DNA for the CDR3 is TGCGCCAGCAGCCAAGATCTAGCTAGCGCAGAATCAGATACGCAGTATTTT. Protein product: CASSQDLASAESDTQYF.

The rearrangement uses TRBV29-1 and TRBJ1-2; D call uncertain. Germline V CDR1 and CDR2: SQVTM, ANQGSEA. Deletions cut 7 bases from V and 3 bases from J, with 15 bases between. CDR3 length: 13 residues. CDR3 sequence: CSAADPTDYGYTF. For the CDR3, the DNA is TGCAGCGCAGCGGATCCGACGGACTATGGCTACACCTTC.

This clone was detected only a few times. The chain is built from TRBV14 and TRBJ2-2; no clear D. Trimming shortened V by 2 bases and J by 1 base, and 8 bases separated the two germline ends. The CDR3 is 15 amino acids. Germline V gene lookup returns CDR1 SGHDN and CDR2 FVKESK. CDR3 DNA: TGTGCCAGCAGCCAAATCCGTGGGAACACCGGGGAGCTGTTTTTT. As protein: CASSQIRGNTGELFF.

The V and J genes are TRBV4-1 and TRBJ2-7; 8 bases match TRBD2. The germline V gene has CDR1 MGHRA and CDR2 YSYEKL. V dropped 4 bases and J dropped 6; count of bases not matched to a gene: 14. The CDR3 totals 16 residues. The CDR3 DNA reads as TGCGCCAGCAGCCCTCTGGAGGCGGGGGGCCAGGGCGAGCAGTACTTC. As protein: CASSPLEAGGQGEQYF.

As for this clone: The CDR3 does not close with the conserved phenylalanine or tryptophan, likely indicating a read error. V is TRBV14 and J is TRBJ2-7, with D uncertain. The CDR3 is 16 amino acids. Germline CDR1 is SGHDN and CDR2 is FVKESK. Between the trimmed V and J ends, which lost 2 bases and 1 base, there was a span of 15 bases. CDR3 sequence: CASSQRGRHSSYEQYL. CDR3 nucleotide sequence: TGTGCCAGCAGCCAACGTGGCCGCCACTCATCCTACGAGCAGTACCTC.

The rearrangement uses TRBV4-1 and TRBJ1-6; D is undetermined. In germline, CDR1 is MGHRA, CDR2 YSYEKL. V was clipped by 5 bases and J by 5 bases, with 13 bases between them. The CDR3 totals 15 residues. Here the CDR3 DNA reads TGCGCCAGCAGCGGAGGGCGTAGGGATAATTCACCCCTCCACTTT. Its translation: CASSGGRRDNSPLHF.

Only a few counts were recorded for this clone. The chain combines TRBV5-6 with TRBJ1-3; D remains unclear. CDR3 size: 15 residues. Looked up from germline, CDR1 is SGHDT and CDR2 is YYEEEE. V was shortened by 1 base and J by 0 bases, with 8 bases between the two germline ends. The CDR3 DNA reads as TGTGCCAGCAGCTTGTATCGATCCTCTGGAAACACCATATATTTT. Protein sequence: CASSLYRSSGNTIYF. The full variable domain, its missing parts supplied by reference TRBV5-6 and TRBJ1-3, is DAGVTQSPTHLIKTRGQQVTLRCSPKSGHDTVSWYQQALGQGPQFIFQYYEEEERQRGNFPDRFSGHQFPNYSSELNVNALLLGDSALYLCASSLYRSSGNTIYFGEGSWLTVV.

This clone was counted between two and nine times. The CDR3 DNA reads TGTGCCAGCAGAGGGGTCTACGAGCAGTACTTC. Protein product: CASRGVYEQYF. The V and J genes are TRBV2 and TRBJ2-7; possibly TRBD1 for D (5 bases). The V gene lost 6 bases and the J gene lost 3 bases, with 6 bases spanning the gap. CDR3 length equals 11 residues. Per the germline V gene, CDR1 is SNHLY and CDR2 is FYNNEI.

The rearrangement links TRBV4-3 to TRBJ2-3; TRBD2 might be the D (5 bases). The CDR3 spans 16 residues. Germline CDR1 LGHNA, CDR2 YSLEER. V was shortened by 5 bases and J by 2 bases, with 17 bases between the two germline ends. This CDR3 is CASSESPGFPTDTQYF. Here the CDR3 DNA reads TGCGCCAGCAGCGAGTCCCCGGGGTTTCCCACAGATACGCAGTATTTT.

This clone was found a few times. The V and J genes are TRBV5-4 and TRBJ2-3; 13 nucleotides agree with TRBD2. Germline-derived CDR1 and CDR2 are SGHNT and YYREEE (reference sequence). The CDR3 length is 16 residues. V lost 4 bases, J lost 0 bases, and 2 bases stayed unmatched. The CDR3 region is CASSAGLAGSTDTQYF. The CDR3 DNA reads as TGTGCCAGCAGCGCGGGACTAGCGGGGAGCACAGATACGCAGTATTTT.